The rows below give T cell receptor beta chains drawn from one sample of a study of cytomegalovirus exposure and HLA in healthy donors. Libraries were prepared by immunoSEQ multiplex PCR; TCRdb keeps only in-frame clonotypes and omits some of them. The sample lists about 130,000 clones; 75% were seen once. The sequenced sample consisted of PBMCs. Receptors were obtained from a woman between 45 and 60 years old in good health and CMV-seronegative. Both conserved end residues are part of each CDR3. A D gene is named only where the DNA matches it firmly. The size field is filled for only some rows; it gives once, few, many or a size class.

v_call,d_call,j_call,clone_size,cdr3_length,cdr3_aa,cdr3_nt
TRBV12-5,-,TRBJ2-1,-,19,CASGVPDRGAGWGPNEQFF,TGTGCTAGTGGTGTCCCCGACCGGGGGGCGGGGTGGGGGCCGAATGAGCAGTTCTTC
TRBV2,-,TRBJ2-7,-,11,CASKQGIEQYF,TGTGCCAGCAAGCAGGGAATCGAGCAGTACTTC
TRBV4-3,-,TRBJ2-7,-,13,CASSQEGSHEQYF,TGCGCCAGCAGCCAAGAGGGCAGCCACGAGCAGTACTTC
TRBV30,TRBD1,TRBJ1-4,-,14,CAWSGQGAGEKLFF,TGTGCCTGGAGTGGCCAGGGGGCCGGTGAAAAACTGTTTTTT
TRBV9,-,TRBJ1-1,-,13,CASSVTGSTEAFF,TGTGCCAGCAGCGTTACAGGTAGCACTGAAGCTTTCTTT
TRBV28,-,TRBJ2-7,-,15,CASRARDWWTYEQYF,TGTGCCAGCAGAGCCAGGGACTGGTGGACCTACGAGCAGTACTTC
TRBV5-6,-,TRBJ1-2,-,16,CASSPGAEYLYYGYTF,TGTGCCAGCAGCCCTGGAGCGGAGTATTTATACTATGGCTACACCTTC
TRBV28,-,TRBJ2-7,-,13,CASSFAGTYEQYF,TGTGCCAGCAGTTTCGCAGGAACCTACGAGCAGTACTTC
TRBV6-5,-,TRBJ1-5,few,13,CASSSQGNQPQHF,TGTGCCAGCAGTTCTCAGGGGAATCAGCCCCAGCATTTT
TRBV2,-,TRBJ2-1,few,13,CASSAGKVNEQFF,TGTGCCAGCAGTGCGGGGAAAGTCAATGAGCAGTTCTTC
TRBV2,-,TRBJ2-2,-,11,CASSASGELFF,TGTGCCAGCAGTGCGTCCGGGGAGCTGTTTTTT
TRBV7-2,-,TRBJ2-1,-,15,CASRGGASLGNEQFF,TGTGCCAGTCGGGGAGGAGCCAGCCTCGGGAATGAGCAGTTCTTC
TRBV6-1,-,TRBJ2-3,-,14,CASSESLLTDTQYF,TGTGCCAGCAGTGAGTCTCTACTCACAGATACGCAGTATTTT
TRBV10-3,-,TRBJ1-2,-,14,CATMDSGANYGYTF,TGTGCCACCATGGACAGTGGAGCTAACTATGGCTACACCTTC
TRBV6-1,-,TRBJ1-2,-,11,CASSENNGYTF,TGTGCCAGCAGTGAAAATAATGGCTACACCTTC
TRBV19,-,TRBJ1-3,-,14,CASSFGLSGNTIYF,TGTGCCAGTAGTTTCGGTCTCTCTGGAAACACCATATATTTT
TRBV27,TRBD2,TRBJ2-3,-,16,CASSPAAGEVADTQYF,TGTGCCAGCAGCCCAGCGGCGGGGGAGGTGGCAGATACGCAGTATTTT
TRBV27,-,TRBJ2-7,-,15,CASSLTGNPSYEQYF,TGTGCCAGCAGCTTAACCGGGAATCCCTCCTACGAGCAGTACTTC
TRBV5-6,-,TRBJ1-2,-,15,CASSLFSQGFYGYTF,TGTGCCAGCAGCTTGTTCTCTCAGGGGTTCTATGGCTACACCTTC
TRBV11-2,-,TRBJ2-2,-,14,CASSRAGTPGELFF,TGTGCCAGCAGCCGGGCGGGAACCCCCGGGGAGCTGTTTTTT
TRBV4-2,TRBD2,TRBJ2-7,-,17,CASSQVGLAGGSYEQYF,TGTGCCAGCAGCCAAGTTGGCCTTGCGGGAGGTAGCTACGAGCAGTACTTC
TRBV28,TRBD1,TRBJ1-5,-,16,CASRRDRTLSNQPQHF,TGTGCCAGCAGACGGGACAGGACTCTTAGCAATCAGCCCCAGCATTTT
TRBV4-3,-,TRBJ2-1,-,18,CASSQDLSGLAEGYEQFF,TGCGCCAGCAGCCAAGATCTTTCCGGGTTAGCGGAGGGGTATGAGCAGTTCTTC
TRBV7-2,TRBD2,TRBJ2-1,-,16,CASSLAGTSDYNEQFF,TGTGCCAGCAGCTTAGCCGGGACTAGCGACTACAATGAGCAGTTCTTC
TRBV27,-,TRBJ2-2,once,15,CASSFGPRGTGELFF,TGTGCCAGCAGTTTCGGGCCTCGGGGCACCGGGGAGCTGTTTTTT
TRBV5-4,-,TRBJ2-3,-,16,CASSSSGTGNTDTQYF,TGTGCCAGCAGCTCTTCCGGGACTGGAAACACAGATACGCAGTATTTT
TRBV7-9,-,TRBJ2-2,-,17,CSGPSAGATLYTGELFF,TGTTCCGGCCCATCTGCAGGGGCCACGCTCTACACCGGGGAGCTGTTTTTT
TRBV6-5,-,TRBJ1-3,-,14,CASKKQPSGNTIYF,TGTGCCAGCAAGAAACAACCCTCTGGAAACACCATATATTTT
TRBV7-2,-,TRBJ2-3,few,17,CASSLRGLIVGSHTQYF,TGTGCCAGCAGCTTAAGGGGATTGATCGTGGGGTCCCATACGCAGTATTTT
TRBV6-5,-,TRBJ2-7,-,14,CASSYRGRGGEQYF,TGTGCCAGCAGTTACCGAGGCAGGGGAGGGGAGCAGTACTTC
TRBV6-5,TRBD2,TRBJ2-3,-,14,CASSLAGSTDTQYF,TGTGCCAGTTCCCTAGCGGGAAGCACAGATACGCAGTATTTT
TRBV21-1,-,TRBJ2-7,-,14,CASSKFGGNSEQYF,TGTGCCAGCAGCAAATTTGGGGGGAACTCCGAGCAGTACTTC
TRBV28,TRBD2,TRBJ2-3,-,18,CASSFRLAGEWAGDTQYF,TGTGCCAGCAGTTTTCGCCTAGCGGGAGAATGGGCAGGGGATACGCAGTATTTT
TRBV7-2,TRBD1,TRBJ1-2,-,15,CASSLAGQGANGYTF,TGTGCCAGCAGCTTGGCGGGACAGGGGGCTAATGGCTACACCTTC
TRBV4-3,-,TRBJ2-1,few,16,CASSLGVSNSLDEQFF,TGCGCCAGCAGCCTTGGAGTTTCGAATTCCTTGGATGAGCAGTTCTTC
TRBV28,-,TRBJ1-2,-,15,CASSSTQDSLGGYTF,TGTGCCAGCAGTTCGACACAGGACAGCTTGGGAGGCTACACCTTC
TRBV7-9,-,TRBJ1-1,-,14,CASSLNRDMTEAFF,TGTGCCAGCAGCTTAAACAGGGATATGACTGAAGCTTTCTTT
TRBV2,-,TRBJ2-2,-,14,CASSEGLASGELFF,TGTGCCAGCAGTGAAGGTCTAGCAAGCGGGGAGCTGTTTTTT